Presented here are 21 T cell receptor beta chains from one specimen sequenced in a study. TCRdb passed the 5' RACE reads through MiXCR, listing each CDR3 protein once. Among some 44,000 distinct CDR3 sequences listed, about 20% were seen once. The sorted Tregs were CD4+CD25+CD127-/low cells. The sample comprised Tregs sorted from blood. The receptors were gathered from a female donor with breast cancer.

The V and J genes are TRBV4-2 and TRBJ2-1; tentative D call: TRBD1 (5 bases). CDR3 size: 16 residues. Germline CDR1 and CDR2: LGHNA and YNFKEQ. V was trimmed by 4 bases and J by 4 bases, leaving 17 bases between them. CDR3 amino acids: CASSLNDDSDYNEQFF. DNA of the CDR3: TGTGCCAGCAGCCTTAATGACGACAGTGATTACAATGAGCAGTTCTTC.

The chain joins TRBV9 to TRBJ2-5; D tentatively fits TRBD1 or TRBD2 (6 bases each). Germline CDR1 is SGDLS and CDR2 is YYNGEE. V gave up 4 bases and J gave up 5 bases, with 18 bases separating them. The CDR3 runs to 15 residues. CDR3 loop: CASSPLFGGGETQYF. The CDR3 nucleotides read TGTGCCAGCAGCCCCCTCTTCGGAGGGGGGGAGACCCAGTACTTC.

This clonotype showed up just a few times. The chain carries TRBV20-1 and TRBJ2-3, with no clear D. V lost 3 bases and J lost 1, with 11 bases in between. Germline CDR1 is DFQATT and CDR2 is SNEGSKA (reference sequence). This CDR3 comprises 14 residues. CDR3 sequence reads: CSASEIMGTDTQYF. CDR3 bases: TGCAGTGCTAGCGAAATTATGGGCACAGATACGCAGTATTTT.

This clonotype was counted a few times. The J gene is TRBJ2-3, the V gene TRBV20-1; no definite D call. Germline loops: CDR1 DFQATT, CDR2 SNEGSKA (reference sequence). Trimming took 5 bases from V and 3 from J, leaving 15 bases between them. CDR3 size: 14 residues. The CDR3 sequence: CSASSGVGTDTQYF. The CDR3 DNA is TGCAGTGCTTCCTCCGGTGTTGGGACAGATACGCAGTATTTT.

This clonotype was seen a handful of times. The chain uses TRBV6-2 or TRBV6-3 and TRBJ2-2; no definite D call. Trimming removed 2 bases at V and 5 bases at J, with 9 bases between. CDR3 length: 14 residues. Germline lookup yields CDR1 MNHEY and CDR2 SVGEGT. The DNA of the CDR3 is TGTGCCAGCAGTTACCGGGTAACAACCGGGGAGCTGTTTTTT. It codes for CASSYRVTTGELFF.

This clonotype is deemed medium-sized. This rearrangement joins TRBV29-1 to TRBJ2-5; TRBD1 or TRBD2 may be the D gene (5 bases each). CDR1 and CDR2 from the germline V gene are SQVTM and ANQGSEA. Deletions cut 7 bases from V and 9 bases from J, with 15 bases between. The CDR3 contains 11 residues. The CDR3: CSAEGSLAQYF. The CDR3 DNA follows: TGCAGCGCCGAGGGGTCTCTGGCCCAGTACTTC.

This clonotype has a handful of counts. The J gene is TRBJ1-5, the V gene TRBV4-1, with 7 bases that match TRBD1. The V and J ends lost 5 bases and 1 base, in that order; junction bases with no gene match: 5. This CDR3 comprises 15 residues. Germline V gene sequence: CDR1 MGHRA, CDR2 YSYEKL. CDR3 nucleotides: TGCGCCAGCAGCTTCCGAGGGGGCAGCAATCAGCCCCAGCATTTT. Translating it yields CASSFRGGSNQPQHF.

This clonotype occurred many times. The chain combines TRBV6-6 with TRBJ1-3, with D possibly matching TRBD1 (5 bases). V lost 0 bases and J lost 8, with 17 bases in between. CDR3 length equals 16 residues. Germline CDR1 and CDR2: MNHNY and SVGAGI (reference sequence). In DNA, the CDR3 is TGTGCCAGCAGTTACTCCTTCCAGTCTCCCAGGGACACCATATATTTT. It specifies CASSYSFQSPRDTIYF.

This clonotype was observed many times. V and J are TRBV29-1 and TRBJ2-1, with TRBD1 identical over 7 bases. Trimming removed 8 bases from V and 6 bases from J; junction bases left unmatched: 13. This CDR3 spans 14 amino acids. Germline CDR1 is SQVTM and CDR2 is ANQGSEA. The CDR3 DNA follows: TGCAGCTCTCTGAAACACCGGGACAGCAATGAGCAGTTCTTC. This codes for CSSLKHRDSNEQFF.

In its sample, this clonotype ranks as medium-sized. The chain has TRBV9 and TRBJ1-1; D gene uncertain. Germline V gene data show CDR1 as SGDLS and CDR2 as YYNGEE. This CDR3 contains 14 residues. The V end lost 0 bases, the J end lost 4 bases, and 10 bases lay between the germline ends. CDR3 in DNA: TGTGCCAGCAGCGTAGAAGGTGGTGGCACTGAAGCTTTCTTT. It codes for CASSVEGGGTEAFF.

In its sample, this clonotype was seen a few times. The CDR3 nucleotides read TGTGCCAGCAGCCCCTCACAGGGGCGCACTGAAGCTTTCTTT. Translating it yields CASSPSQGRTEAFF. This chain connects TRBV9 to TRBJ1-1, with 7 nucleotides matching TRBD1. The CDR3 has 14 amino acids. CDR1 and CDR2 from the germline V gene are SGDLS and YYNGEE. V lost 4 bases, J lost 4 bases, and 7 bases stayed unmatched.

This clonotype was seen a few times. This sequence joins TRBV9 and TRBJ2-7; 10 bases agree with TRBD2. In germline, CDR1 is SGDLS, CDR2 YYNGEE. With 2 bases clipped from V and 1 base from J, the junction kept 3 bases outside the gene matches. The CDR3 is 15 amino acids. For the CDR3, the DNA is TGTGCCAGCAGCGTCAAAGCGGGAGGGTCCTACGAGCAGTACTTC. It translates to CASSVKAGGSYEQYF.

This chain connects TRBV12-3 or TRBV12-4 to TRBJ1-2, with D perhaps matching TRBD1 (6 bases). Deletions cut 5 bases from V and 7 bases from J, with 17 bases between. The CDR3 runs to 14 residues. The CDR3: CASSPGFGGCGYTF. The CDR3 nucleotides are TGTGCCAGCAGTCCCGGTTTCGGGGGCTGTGGCTACACCTTC.

About this clonotype: As the CDR3 is not closed by the conserved phenylalanine or tryptophan, this likely results from a read error. The V call is TRBV12-3 or TRBV12-4, the J call TRBJ1-2; D may be TRBD1 (6 bases). The CDR3 has 12 residues. Trimming took off 5 bases at V and 7 bases at J, with 11 bases between the two ends. DNA of the CDR3: TGTGCCAGCAGTGAAGGGGGTTTTGGCTACACCCTC. This sequence encodes CASSEGGFGYTL.

This clonotype was found many times. This sequence joins TRBV5-1 and TRBJ1-3; TRBD1 might be the D (5 bases). From germline, CDR1 is SGHRS and CDR2 YFSETQ. The CDR3 totals 14 residues. Between the trimmed V and J ends, which lost 1 base and 2 bases, there was a span of 7 bases. In nucleotides, the CDR3 is TGCGCCAGCAGCTTGATGGGACCTGGAAACACCATATATTTT. Translating it yields CASSLMGPGNTIYF.

The gene calls are TRBV7-6 and TRBJ2-7; 16 nucleotides match TRBD2. The CDR3 is 17 amino acids. The germline CDR1 and CDR2 sequences are SGHVS and FNYEAQ. The trim removed 4 bases at V and 0 bases at J, leaving 3 bases unmatched. In DNA form, the CDR3 reads TGTGCCAGCAGCTCGGGACTAGCGGGAGGGAGCTCCTACGAGCAGTACTTC. It specifies CASSSGLAGGSSYEQYF.

To note about this clonotype: The conserved closing phenylalanine or tryptophan is absent in this CDR3, likely reflecting a read error. This rearrangement joins TRBV30 to TRBJ1-2; TRBD1 might be the D (6 bases). Germline loops: CDR1 GTSNPN, CDR2 SVGIG (reference sequence). The CDR3 is 12 residues long. Deletions cut 2 bases from V and 8 bases from J, with 12 bases between. The CDR3 nucleotides read TGTGCCTGGAGTTCAGGGGCGCAGGGCTACACCGTC. Its translation is CAWSSGAQGYTV.

This clonotype was seen a handful of times. At one end, the junction sequence differs from germline, possibly due to a read error. The chain has TRBV10-3 and TRBJ2-1, with D perhaps matching TRBD2 (6 bases). Germline CDR1 is ENHRY and CDR2 is SYGVKD. The CDR3 runs to 16 residues. CDR3 loop: CAISDPLTEGDNGQFF. CDR3 nucleotides: TGTGCCATCAGTGACCCTTTAACGGAGGGTGACAATGGGCAGTTCTTC.

This clonotype was seen only a few times. This chain links TRBV28 with TRBJ2-7; D is possibly TRBD2 (6 bases). The germline V gene has CDR1 MDHEN and CDR2 SYDVKM. The V end was cut by 10 bases, the J end by 6 bases, with 22 bases between. The length of the CDR3 is 14 residues. CDR3 DNA: TGTGCCACCGGGGGTAGGGGTAGCCCCTCCGAGCAGTACTTC. It yields the protein CATGGRGSPSEQYF.

This clonotype was found many times. The chain joins TRBV6-5 to TRBJ2-7; D is possibly TRBD2 (5 bases). V was clipped by 0 bases and J by 6 bases, with 9 bases between them. The CDR3 is 13 amino acids. The germline V gene encodes CDR1 MNHEY and CDR2 SVGAGI. CDR3 protein: CASSYSRRSEQYF. In DNA, the CDR3 is TGTGCCAGCAGTTACTCGAGGAGGAGCGAGCAGTACTTC.

This clonotype was counted a few times. The chain has TRBV27 and TRBJ2-1; TRBD1 is a possible D gene (5 bases). Germline V gene data show CDR1 as MNHEY and CDR2 as SMNVEV (reference sequence). The V gene lost 5 bases and the J gene lost 5 bases, with 10 bases spanning the gap. The CDR3 runs to 13 residues. CDR3 residues: CASSIQGNNEQFF. CDR3 nucleotides: TGTGCCAGCAGTATTCAGGGCAACAATGAGCAGTTCTTC.